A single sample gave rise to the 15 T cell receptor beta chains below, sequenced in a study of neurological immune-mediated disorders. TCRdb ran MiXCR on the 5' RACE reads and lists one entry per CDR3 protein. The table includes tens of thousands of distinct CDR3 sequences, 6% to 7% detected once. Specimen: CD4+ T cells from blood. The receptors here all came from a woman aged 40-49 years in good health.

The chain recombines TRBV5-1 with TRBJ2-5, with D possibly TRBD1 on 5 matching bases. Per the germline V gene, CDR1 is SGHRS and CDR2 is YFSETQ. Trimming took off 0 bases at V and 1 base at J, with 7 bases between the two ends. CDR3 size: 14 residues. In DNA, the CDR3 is TGCGCCAGCAGCTTGGACAGGCCCCAAGAGACCCAGTACTTC. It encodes CASSLDRPQETQYF.

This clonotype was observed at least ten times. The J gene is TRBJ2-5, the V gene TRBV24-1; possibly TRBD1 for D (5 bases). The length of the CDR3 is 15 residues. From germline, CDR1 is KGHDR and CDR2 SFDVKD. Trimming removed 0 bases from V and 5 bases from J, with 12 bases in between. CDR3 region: CATSDLTGQSETQYF. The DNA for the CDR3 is TGTGCCACCAGTGATTTGACAGGACAATCGGAGACCCAGTACTTC.

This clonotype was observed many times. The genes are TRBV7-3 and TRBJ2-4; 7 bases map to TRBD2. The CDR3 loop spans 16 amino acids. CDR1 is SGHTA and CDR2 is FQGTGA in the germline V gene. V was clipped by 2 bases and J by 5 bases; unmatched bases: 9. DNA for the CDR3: TGTGCCAGCAGCTTAGGGGCGGGAGCCGGCCAAAACATTCAGTACTTC. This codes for CASSLGAGAGQNIQYF.

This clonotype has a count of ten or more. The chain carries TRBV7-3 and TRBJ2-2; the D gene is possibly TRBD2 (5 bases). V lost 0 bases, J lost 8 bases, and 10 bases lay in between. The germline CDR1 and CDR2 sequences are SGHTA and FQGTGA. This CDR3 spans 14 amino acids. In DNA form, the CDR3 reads TGTGCCAGCAGCTTAACGTACGGGGTGGGGGAGCTGTTTTTT. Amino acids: CASSLTYGVGELFF.

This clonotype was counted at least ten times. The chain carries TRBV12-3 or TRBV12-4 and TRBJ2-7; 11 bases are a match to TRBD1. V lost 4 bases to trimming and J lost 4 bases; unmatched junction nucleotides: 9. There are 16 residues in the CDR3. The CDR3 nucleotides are TGTGCCAGCAGTTCTGGACAGGGGGCAGGGGCGTACGAGCAGTACTTC. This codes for CASSSGQGAGAYEQYF.

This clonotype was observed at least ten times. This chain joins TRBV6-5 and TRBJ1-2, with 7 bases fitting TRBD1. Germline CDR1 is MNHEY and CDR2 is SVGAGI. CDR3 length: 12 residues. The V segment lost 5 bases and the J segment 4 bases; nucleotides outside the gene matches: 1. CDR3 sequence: CASSPGGYGYTF. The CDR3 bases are TGTGCCAGCAGTCCAGGGGGCTATGGCTACACCTTC.

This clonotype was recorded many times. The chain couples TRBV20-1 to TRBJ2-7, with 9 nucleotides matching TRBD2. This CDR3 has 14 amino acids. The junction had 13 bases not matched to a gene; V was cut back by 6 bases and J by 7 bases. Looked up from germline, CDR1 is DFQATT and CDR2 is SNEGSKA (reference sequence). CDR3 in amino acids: CSAHLVAGGIEQYF. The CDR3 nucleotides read TGCAGTGCCCACCTTGTGGCGGGAGGGATAGAGCAGTACTTC.

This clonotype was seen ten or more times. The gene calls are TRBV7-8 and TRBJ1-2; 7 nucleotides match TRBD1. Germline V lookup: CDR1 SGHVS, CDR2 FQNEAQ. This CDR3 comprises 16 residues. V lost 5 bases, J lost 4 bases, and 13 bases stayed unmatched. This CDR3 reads CASSKDRAELFYGYTF. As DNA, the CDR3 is TGTGCCAGCAGCAAAGACAGGGCTGAGCTTTTCTATGGCTACACCTTC.

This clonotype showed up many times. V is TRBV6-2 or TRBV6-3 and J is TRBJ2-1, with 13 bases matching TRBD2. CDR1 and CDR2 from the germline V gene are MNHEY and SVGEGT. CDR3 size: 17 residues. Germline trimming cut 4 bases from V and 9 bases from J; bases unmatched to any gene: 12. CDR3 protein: CASSWAHTSGRALEQFF. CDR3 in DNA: TGTGCCAGCAGTTGGGCACATACTAGCGGGAGGGCGCTTGAGCAGTTCTTC.

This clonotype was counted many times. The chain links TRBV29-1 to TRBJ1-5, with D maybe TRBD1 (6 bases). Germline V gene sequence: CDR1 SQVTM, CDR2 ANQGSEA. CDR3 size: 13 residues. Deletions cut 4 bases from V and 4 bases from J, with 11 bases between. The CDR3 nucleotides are TGCAGCGTTGGCGGGGGCGGGAATCAGCCCCAGCATTTT. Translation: CSVGGGGNQPQHF.

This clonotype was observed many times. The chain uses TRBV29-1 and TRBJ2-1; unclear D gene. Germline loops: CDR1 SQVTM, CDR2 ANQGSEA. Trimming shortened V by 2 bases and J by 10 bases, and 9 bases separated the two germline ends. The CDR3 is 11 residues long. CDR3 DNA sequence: TGCAGCGTTGAACTGGGTATGGAGCAGTTCTTC. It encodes CSVELGMEQFF.

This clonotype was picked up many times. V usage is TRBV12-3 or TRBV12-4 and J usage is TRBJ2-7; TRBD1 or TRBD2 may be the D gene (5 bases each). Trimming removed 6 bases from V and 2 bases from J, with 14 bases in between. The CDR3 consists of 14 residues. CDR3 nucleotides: TGTGCCAGCAGGGACCGGGACGGGGCCTACGAGCAGTACTTC. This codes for CASRDRDGAYEQYF.

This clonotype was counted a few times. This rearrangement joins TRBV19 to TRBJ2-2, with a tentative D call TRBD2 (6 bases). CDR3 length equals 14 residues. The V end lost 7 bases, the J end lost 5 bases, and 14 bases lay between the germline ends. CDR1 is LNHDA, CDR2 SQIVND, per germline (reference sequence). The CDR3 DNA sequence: TGTGCCAGTAATTCCGGGACTCAGACCGGGGAGCTGTTTTTT. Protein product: CASNSGTQTGELFF.

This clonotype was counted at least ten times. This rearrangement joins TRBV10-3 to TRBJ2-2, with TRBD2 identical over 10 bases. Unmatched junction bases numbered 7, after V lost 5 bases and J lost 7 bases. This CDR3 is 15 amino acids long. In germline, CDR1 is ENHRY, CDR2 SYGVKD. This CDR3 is CAISPSGRGIGELFF. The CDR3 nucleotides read TGTGCCATCAGTCCGAGCGGGAGGGGTATCGGGGAGCTGTTTTTT.

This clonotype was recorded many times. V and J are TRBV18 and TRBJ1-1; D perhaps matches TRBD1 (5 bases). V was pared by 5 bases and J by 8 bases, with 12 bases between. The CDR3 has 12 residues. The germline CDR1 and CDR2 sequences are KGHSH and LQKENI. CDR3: CASSARQSEAFF. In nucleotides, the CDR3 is TGTGCCAGCTCAGCTCGACAGTCGGAAGCTTTCTTT.